This T cell receptor (beta chain) was sequenced in a study of T-cell memory formation after mild COVID-19. General study points: Pre-infection memory already had some responding clones, implying cross-reactive memory joined. Those CD4+ clones that contracted were mainly in CM and EM (CD8+ ones in EMRA). Unconfirmed was the SARS-CoV-2 specificity of second-wave clones that peaked on day 37.

This clonotype was recorded a few times. Its target is not known. TCR alpha and TCR beta cDNA libraries carrying sample barcodes and UMIs were produced by 5'RACE using constant-segment primers. TCRdb processed the 5' RACE reads anew with MiXCR; each CDR3 protein has one entry. The sample yields about 200,000 distinct CDR3 sequences, approximately 20% seen once. This receptor was obtained from an adult woman who had mild COVID-19 (a few samples of this study predate the infection). Cell type and time point are not known. The sequenced sample consisted of PBMCs or a T cell subset sorted from them (not recorded which).

CDR3 loop: CSARSPDRGYEQFF. Here the CDR3 DNA reads TGCAGTGCTAGAAGCCCCGACAGGGGCTATGAGCAGTTCTTC. The chain uses TRBV20-1 and TRBJ2-1, with TRBD1 matching over 8 bases. The V gene end was trimmed by 2 bases and the J gene end by 8 bases; junction bases not matched to a gene: 8. The CDR3 is 14 residues long. Germline lookup yields CDR1 DFQATT and CDR2 SNEGSKA (reference sequence).